Listed below are T cell receptor beta chains from one sample, sequenced in a study of shared clonotypes between healthy human individuals. TCRdb keeps only in-frame clones here, not all; method: immunoSEQ multiplex PCR. Of about 2.4 million clones in the sample, more than 80% are singletons; the top ten hold around 0.14%. The sample comprised naive CD4+ T cells sorted from blood. Receptors originate from a young man in good health. The CDR3 runs from the conserved cysteine through the conserved F or W. Each record gives: J gene, V gene, D gene, clone size, CDR3 DNA, CDR3 protein. A D gene is named only where the DNA matches it firmly. Only part of the rows carry a size: once, few, many, or a class if the clone is expanded.

TRBJ2-5,TRBV11-2,NA,NA,TGTGCCAGCAGCTTAGGTAGGGCAGAGACCCAGTACTTC,CASSLGRAETQYF
TRBJ2-1,TRBV7-2,NA,NA,TGTGCCAGCAGCTTCTTGAGACAGTTGGGTGAGCAGTTCTTC,CASSFLRQLGEQFF
TRBJ2-5,TRBV2,TRBD1,NA,TGTGCCAGCGCGGACCGGGACAGGGGGCGAGAGACCCAGTACTTC,CASADRDRGRETQYF
TRBJ1-5,TRBV5-6,TRBD1,NA,TGTGCCAGCAGCTATGGGACAGGGGAGGCTCAGCCCCAGCATTTT,CASSYGTGEAQPQHF
TRBJ1-1,TRBV7-2,NA,NA,TGTGCCAGCAGCAGAGTGGGGGGATTGAACACTGAAGCTTTCTTT,CASSRVGGLNTEAFF
TRBJ2-7,TRBV9,TRBD2,NA,TGTGCCAGCAGCTGGGGACAAGGGACTAGCGGGGGTTACGAGCAGTACTTC,CASSWGQGTSGGYEQYF
TRBJ1-2,TRBV30,NA,NA,TGTGCCTGGAGTGCCCGGGGGACAAGATCTAATGGCTACACCTTC,CAWSARGTRSNGYTF
TRBJ2-7,TRBV10-3,NA,NA,TGTGCCATCAGTGAGTCGGCGGGGAACTCCTACGAGCAGTACTTC,CAISESAGNSYEQYF
TRBJ1-2,TRBV15,NA,once,TGTGCCACCAGCAAGGATCTAAACTATGGCTACACCTTC,CATSKDLNYGYTF
TRBJ2-2,TRBV6-5,TRBD2,NA,TGTGCCAGCAGGGGACTAGCGGCGAACACCGGGGAGCTGTTTTTT,CASRGLAANTGELFF
TRBJ2-1,TRBV30,TRBD2,NA,TGTGCCTGGAGTTCGGGACTAGCGGGAGGAGGGTTTGGGAATGAGCAGTTCTTC,CAWSSGLAGGGFGNEQFF
TRBJ2-1,TRBV5-4,TRBD2,NA,TGTGCCAGCAGCTTCAGCGGGGGGGTTGATGAGCAGTTCTTC,CASSFSGGVDEQFF
TRBJ1-2,TRBV6-6,NA,NA,TGTGCCAGCAGTTCCCCGGTGGGTACGACGGTTGGCTACACCTTC,CASSSPVGTTVGYTF
TRBJ1-5,TRBV28,NA,NA,TGTGCCAGCAGTTTACTCCAGGGGAGGAGCAATCAGCCCCAGCATTTT,CASSLLQGRSNQPQHF
TRBJ2-7,TRBV5-1,TRBD1,NA,TGCGCCAGCAGCCCTCTGGGACAGGGATTATACGAGCAGTACTTC,CASSPLGQGLYEQYF
TRBJ1-1,TRBV19,NA,NA,TGTGCCAGTAGTACCCAAGGGGCGAACACTGAAGCTTTCTTT,CASSTQGANTEAFF
TRBJ1-2,TRBV5-4,TRBD1,NA,TGTGCCAGCAGCATGGAGGACAGGAACTATGGCTACACCTTC,CASSMEDRNYGYTF
TRBJ2-7,TRBV7-8,TRBD1,NA,TGTGCCAGCGGCTTATATTTAGAACAGGGGTACGAGCAGTACTTC,CASGLYLEQGYEQYF
TRBJ2-1,TRBV4-1,TRBD2,NA,TGCGCCAGCAGCCTGGGGACTAGTCGGCTGGGTGAGCAGTTCTTC,CASSLGTSRLGEQFF
TRBJ2-7,TRBV5-4,TRBD2,NA,TGTGCCAGCAGCTTCGGCGGGAGCGTTGACGAGCAGTACTTC,CASSFGGSVDEQYF
TRBJ2-6,TRBV6-5,TRBD1,NA,TGTGCCAGCGGTACAGGGGTCATGACCAACGTCCTGACTTTC,CASGTGVMTNVLTF
TRBJ1-6,TRBV7-9,NA,NA,TGTGCCAGCAGTCCCGGCGGTTCACCCCTCCACTTT,CASSPGGSPLHF
TRBJ2-5,TRBV10-3,NA,NA,TGTGCCATCGCCCCAAGCGGGGGACAGCAAGAGACCCAGTACTTC,CAIAPSGGQQETQYF
TRBJ2-1,TRBV30,NA,NA,TGTGCCTGGAGTGTAAACGGAGGGGCCTACAATGAGCAGTTCTTC,CAWSVNGGAYNEQFF
TRBJ1-3,TRBV6-1,NA,NA,TGTGCCAGCAGGGACTGGGGGGGCCCTGGAAACACCATATATTTT,CASRDWGGPGNTIYF
TRBJ2-5,TRBV18,TRBD2,NA,TGTGCCAGCTCACCACCGAACGGGAGGAACGTAGAGACCCAGTACTTC,CASSPPNGRNVETQYF
TRBJ2-5,TRBV7-8,TRBD2,NA,TGTGCCAGCAGCCGTCTAGCGGGAAAAGGGGGGGGAGAGACCCAGTACTTC,CASSRLAGKGGGETQYF
TRBJ2-1,TRBV11-3,NA,NA,TGTGCCAGCAGCTTACAAGTTTCAAATGAGCAGTTCTTC,CASSLQVSNEQFF
TRBJ1-1,TRBV6-5,NA,NA,TGTGCCAGCAGTTGGGGGGTGAACACTGAAGCTTTCTTT,CASSWGVNTEAFF
TRBJ1-4,TRBV28,NA,NA,TGTGCCAGCAGTTTAAGTTCAACTAATGAAAAACTGTTTTTT,CASSLSSTNEKLFF
TRBJ2-7,TRBV6-1,NA,NA,TGTGCCAGCAGTGAATACGATGGTAGGGCTTACGAGCAGTACTTC,CASSEYDGRAYEQYF
TRBJ2-1,TRBV29-1,TRBD1,NA,TGCAGCGTCACGCTAGACAGGGCCTACAATGAGCAGTTCTTC,CSVTLDRAYNEQFF
TRBJ1-5,TRBV19,TRBD1,NA,TGTGCCAGTAGTACAGGGGGGGACCAGCCCCAGCATTTT,CASSTGGDQPQHF
TRBJ2-7,TRBV11-2,NA,NA,TGTGCCAGCAGCTTCGGTACGACCTACGAGCAGTACTTC,CASSFGTTYEQYF
TRBJ1-2,TRBV11-2,NA,NA,TGTGCCAGCAGCCAGGCGACTAGTGGCTACACCTTC,CASSQATSGYTF
TRBJ1-4,TRBV6-5,TRBD1,NA,TGTGCCAGCAGCTACCTGACAGGGGTCGATGAAAAACTGTTTTTT,CASSYLTGVDEKLFF
TRBJ1-1,TRBV19,NA,NA,TGTGCCAGTAGCCCCGGGACAGAAGCTTTCTTT,CASSPGTEAFF
TRBJ2-5,TRBV7-2,NA,NA,TGTGCCAGCAGCCCCCTCGCCGGGAAGCAAGAGACCCAGTACTTC,CASSPLAGKQETQYF
TRBJ1-4,TRBV12-5,NA,NA,TGTGCTAGTGGGGCACTCGGTGAAAAACTGTTTTTT,CASGALGEKLFF
TRBJ2-2,TRBV7-2,NA,NA,TGTGCCAGCAGCCTACTAGTATCGACCGGGGAGCTGTTTTTT,CASSLLVSTGELFF
TRBJ2-3,TRBV30,NA,NA,TGTGCCTGGAGTGTATGGGGCACAGATACGCAGTATTTT,CAWSVWGTDTQYF
TRBJ2-3,TRBV7-2,NA,NA,TGTGCCAGCAGCTTAGGGGGCGGAGTGGTGCGCACAGATACGCAGTATTTT,CASSLGGGVVRTDTQYF
TRBJ2-7,TRBV5-6,NA,NA,TGTGCCAGCAGCCGAAATCGAGGCTACGAGCAGTACTTC,CASSRNRGYEQYF
TRBJ2-5,TRBV5-1,NA,NA,TGCGCCAGCAGCTTGGCCCAGGGGTTAGAGACCCAGTACTTC,CASSLAQGLETQYF
TRBJ1-1,TRBV4-3,TRBD1,NA,TGCGCCAGCAGCCAAGAACCAGGGGGGAGCACTGAAGCTTTCTTT,CASSQEPGGSTEAFF
TRBJ2-7,TRBV30,TRBD1,NA,TGTGCCTGGAGTGTCGGGACAGGGCCCTACGAGCAGTACTTC,CAWSVGTGPYEQYF
TRBJ2-3,TRBV5-4,NA,NA,TGTGCCAGCAGACTGGGCCTCAGCACAGATACGCAGTATTTT,CASRLGLSTDTQYF
TRBJ2-7,TRBV19,TRBD1,NA,TGTGCCAGTAGCCTCGGGACAGCCGGCGAGCAGTACTTC,CASSLGTAGEQYF